This TCR beta chain is from a study of T-cell reconstitution after alpha-beta-depleted transplantation in children. This clonotype came up many times. Trimming removed 8 bases from V and 4 bases from J, with 17 bases in between. The CDR3 extends over 15 amino acids. The V gene's germline CDR1 is SGHAT and CDR2 FQNNGV. The library targeted TCRbeta and was prepared with unique molecular identifiers. TCRdb passed the PCR reads through MiXCR, listing each CDR3 protein once. The data contain fewer than 90,000 distinct CDR3 sequences, about 7.3% of them singletons. The chain has TRBV11-2 and TRBJ2-2; TRBD2 might be the D (8 bases). This TCR derives from a human donor who donated a stem cell graft to a child with acute lymphoblastic leukemia. The sample here was PBMCs from the stem cell graft donor, taken from the stem cell graft. The CDR3 DNA reads TGTGCCAGCTTCCGGGAGGGGGCGTCCACCGGGGAGCTGTTTTTT. This translates into CASFREGASTGELFF.